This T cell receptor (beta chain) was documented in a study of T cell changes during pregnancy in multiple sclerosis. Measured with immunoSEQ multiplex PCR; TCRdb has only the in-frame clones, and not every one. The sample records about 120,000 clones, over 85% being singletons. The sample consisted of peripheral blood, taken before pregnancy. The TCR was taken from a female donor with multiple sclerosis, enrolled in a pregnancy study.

This chain's CDR3 is CSVDRGNTDTQYF. CDR3 DNA: TGCAGCGTTGATAGGGGGAACACAGATACGCAGTATTTT. The J gene is TRBJ2-3, the V gene TRBV29-1, with TRBD1 as a possible D gene (6 bases). Trimming removed 3 bases at V and 2 bases at J, with 9 bases between. Germline CDR1 SQVTM, CDR2 ANQGSEA. The CDR3 extends over 13 amino acids.